This TCR beta chain stems from a study of blood T cell repertoires in COVID-19. Germline loops: CDR1 MNHEY, CDR2 SMNVEV (reference sequence). The ends were cut back, 4 bases at V and 9 bases at J, with 22 bases in the middle. The CDR3 contains 16 residues. TCRdb keeps only in-frame clones here, not all; method: immunoSEQ multiplex PCR. The sample has 450,000 or so clones; roughly 90% are singletons. The rearrangement joins TRBV27 to TRBJ2-1; tentative D call: TRBD2 (6 bases). This clonotype was obtained from a man younger than 35 with COVID-19, enrolled during active disease. Material: peripheral blood. The CDR3 DNA follows: TGTGCCAGCAGTTCCCCGGGAGATAGGCCCGGAGGTGAGCAGTTCTTC. It specifies CASSSPGDRPGGEQFF.